These 8 T cell receptor beta chains were all obtained from the same sample, sequenced in a study of identifying expanded T cells in peripheral blood. Method: immunoSEQ multiplex PCR; TCRdb's copy keeps in-frame clones and lacks some. The profile shows roughly 84,000 clones, roughly 89% of them singletons. Input material: blood. The receptors were sampled from a person between 18 and 75 years old in good health.

V is TRBV5-5 and J is TRBJ1-2, with D uncertain. Germline CDR1 SGHKS, CDR2 YYEKEE (reference sequence). The CDR3 totals 13 residues. V dropped 1 base and J dropped 4 bases, with 8 bases sitting between them. The CDR3 nucleotides read TGTGCCAGCAGCTTGTGGGGAGTCTATGGCTACACCTTC. It yields the protein CASSLWGVYGYTF.

The rearrangement joins TRBV14 to TRBJ2-2; tentative D call: TRBD1 (5 bases). The V end was cut by 0 bases, the J end by 5 bases, with 19 bases between. CDR1 SGHDN and CDR2 FVKESK come from the germline V gene. The length of the CDR3 is 18 residues. CDR3 amino acids: CASSQDWSRASITGELFF. The CDR3 DNA reads as TGTGCCAGCAGCCAAGATTGGTCCAGGGCTAGTATTACCGGGGAGCTGTTTTTT.

The rearrangement joins TRBV19 to TRBJ1-5; D not resolved. The V end lost 4 bases, the J end lost 5 bases, and 9 bases lay between the germline ends. The CDR3 totals 13 residues. Germline CDR1 and CDR2: LNHDA and SQIVND (reference sequence). CDR3 bases: TGTGCCAGTAGTAGCAGGAGGGATCAGCCCCAGCATTTT. This encodes CASSSRRDQPQHF.

This CDR3 reads CSVPDFRNNEKLFF. CDR3 bases: TGCAGCGTCCCAGATTTCCGTAATAATGAAAAACTGTTTTTT. The chain combines TRBV29-1 with TRBJ1-4; no definite D call. Trimming took off 6 bases at V and 4 bases at J, with 15 bases between the two ends. The CDR3 is 14 residues long. Germline CDR1 and CDR2: SQVTM and ANQGSEA.

This clone appeared a few times. The gene calls are TRBV30 and TRBJ2-3, with D maybe TRBD2 (6 bases). With 1 base removed from V and 0 bases from J, the gap between germline ends came to 11 bases. Germline V lookup: CDR1 GTSNPN, CDR2 SVGIG (reference sequence). The CDR3 has 15 residues. CDR3 sequence: CAWSGGGTSTDTQYF. The CDR3 coding sequence is TGTGCCTGGAGTGGTGGGGGGACTAGCACAGATACGCAGTATTTT.

The chain uses TRBV6-4 and TRBJ1-1; the D gene is possibly TRBD1 (6 bases). The CDR3 is made up of 14 amino acids. Germline CDR1 MRHNA, CDR2 SNTAGT. The V end lost 7 bases, the J end lost 4 bases, and 16 bases lay between the germline ends. This chain's CDR3 is CASTPTGLCTEAFF. The CDR3 nucleotides read TGTGCCAGCACCCCTACAGGGTTGTGCACTGAAGCTTTCTTT.

J is TRBJ2-1 and V is TRBV5-4, with 10 positions matching TRBD2. The V gene end was trimmed by 2 bases and the J gene end by 8 bases; junction bases not matched to a gene: 7. Germline V gives CDR1 SGHNT, CDR2 YYREEE (reference sequence). The CDR3 runs 15 residues. CDR3 residues: CASSLAGGPSDEQFF. Written as DNA, the CDR3 is TGTGCCAGCAGCTTAGCGGGGGGGCCTTCAGATGAGCAGTTCTTC.

The chain joins TRBV11-3 to TRBJ1-4; possible D gene TRBD1, 5 bases. Deletions cut 1 base from V and 2 bases from J, with 11 bases between. The CDR3 covers 16 residues. CDR1 SGHNT and CDR2 YENEEA come from the germline V gene. The CDR3 reads CASSLGRGTTNEKLFF. For the CDR3, the DNA is TGTGCCAGCAGCTTAGGTAGGGGAACGACTAATGAAAAACTGTTTTTT.